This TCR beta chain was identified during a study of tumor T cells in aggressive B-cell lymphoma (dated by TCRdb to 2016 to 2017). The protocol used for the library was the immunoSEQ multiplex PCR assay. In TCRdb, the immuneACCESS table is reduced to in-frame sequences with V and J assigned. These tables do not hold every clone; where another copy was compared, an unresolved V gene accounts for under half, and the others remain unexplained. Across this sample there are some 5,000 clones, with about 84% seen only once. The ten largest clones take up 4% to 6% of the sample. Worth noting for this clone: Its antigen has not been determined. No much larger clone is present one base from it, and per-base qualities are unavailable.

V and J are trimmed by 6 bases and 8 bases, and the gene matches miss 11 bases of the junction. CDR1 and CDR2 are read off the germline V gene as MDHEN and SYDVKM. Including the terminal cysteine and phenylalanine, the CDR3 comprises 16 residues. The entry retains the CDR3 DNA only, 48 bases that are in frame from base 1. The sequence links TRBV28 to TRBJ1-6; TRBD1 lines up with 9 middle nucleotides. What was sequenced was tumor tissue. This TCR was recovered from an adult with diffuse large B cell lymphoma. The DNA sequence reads TGTGCCAGCAGGGAGACAGGGGGGAGTGGGCATTCACCCCTCCACTTT. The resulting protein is CASRETGGSGHSPLHF.